The 21 T cell receptor beta chains in this list originate from one sample, sequenced in a study of cytomegalovirus exposure and HLA in healthy donors. The primer mix had 60 Vbeta and 13 Jbeta primers. The method was immunoSEQ multiplex PCR; TCRdb's version includes in-frame clones alone and lacks a portion of them. The sample includes 200,000 to 250,000 clones, 75% to 80% of them seen just once. The sample comprised PBMCs. The receptor source for this set is a man younger than 35 in good health and CMV-seronegative.

This clone was detected once. The V call is TRBV9, the J call TRBJ1-2; D is possibly TRBD1 (5 bases). The CDR3 runs to 15 residues. Germline V gives CDR1 SGDLS, CDR2 YYNGEE. Between the trimmed V and J ends, which lost 6 bases and 6 bases, there was a span of 21 bases. CDR3 residues: CASTLFELGEDGYTF. In DNA, the CDR3 is TGTGCCAGCACACTCTTTGAGTTAGGGGAGGATGGCTACACCTTC. Supplemented by reference TRBV9 and TRBJ1-2, the full variable domain reads DSGVTQTPKHLITATGQRVTLRCSPRSGDLSVYWYQQSLDQGLQFLIQYYNGEERAKGNILERFSAQQFPDLHSELNLSSLELGDSALYFCASTLFELGEDGYTFGSGTRLTVV.

The count of this clone is one. The CDR3 sequence is CASSLLSSSHEQFF. DNA of the CDR3: TGTGCCAGCAGCTTACTTAGTTCGTCGCATGAGCAGTTCTTC. The chain employs TRBV11-3 and TRBJ2-1; D remains unclear. V lost 2 bases to trimming and J lost 8 bases, with 13 bases between them. From germline, CDR1 is SGHNT and CDR2 YENEEA. The CDR3 consists of 14 residues.

This clone was observed once. The chain joins TRBV30 to TRBJ1-6, with TRBD1 matching over 8 bases. CDR3 length: 16 residues. Germline V gene sequence: CDR1 GTSNPN, CDR2 SVGIG (reference sequence). The trim removed 5 bases at V and 1 base at J, leaving 7 bases unmatched. The CDR3 coding sequence is TGTGCCTGGGGCCGGACAGGGAGTTCCTATAATTCACCCCTCCACTTT. Translation: CAWGRTGSSYNSPLHF.

This clone was recorded only once. The chain carries TRBV6-1 and TRBJ1-2, with D perhaps matching TRBD1 (6 bases). V was clipped by 0 bases and J by 6 bases, with 14 bases between them. Per germline, CDR1 MNHNS and CDR2 SASEGT. The CDR3 contains 15 residues. CDR3 nucleotide sequence: TGTGCCAGCAGTGAAGCGCTGAAGGGGGTAGATGGCTACACCTTC. This translates into CASSEALKGVDGYTF.

The chain combines TRBV7-6 with TRBJ2-7; 12 bases map to TRBD2. Germline CDR1 and CDR2: SGHVS and FNYEAQ. Trimming removed 1 base from V and 4 bases from J; junction bases left unmatched: 14. The CDR3 is made up of 19 amino acids. The CDR3: CASSLGQGATSGSWYEQYF. The CDR3 nucleotides are TGTGCCAGCAGCTTAGGACAGGGGGCGACTAGCGGGAGCTGGTACGAGCAGTACTTC.

This clone has a handful of counts. The chain employs TRBV12-5 and TRBJ1-1; D gene uncertain. CDR1 LGHNT and CDR2 FRNRAP come from the germline V gene. There are 13 residues in the CDR3. The V end lost 2 bases, the J end lost 0 bases, and 4 bases lay between the germline ends. The DNA for the CDR3 is TGTGCTAGTGGTTTGTTCGTGAACACTGAAGCTTTCTTT. This translates into CASGLFVNTEAFF.

In the case of this clone: Sequence at one end of the junction differs from germline and may be a read error. The gene calls are TRBV5-1 and TRBJ2-2; maybe TRBD1 (7 bases). Germline V gene data show CDR1 as SGHRS and CDR2 as YFSETQ. The CDR3 length is 16 residues. The CDR3 spells CASSLAKTGSAGGLFF. The CDR3 DNA follows: TGCGCCAGCAGCTTGGCCAAGACAGGGAGTGCCGGGGGGCTGTTTTTT.

The CDR3 DNA follows: TGTGCCAGCAGCCCCCCGGACAGGGCAGGATCCTATGGCTACACCTTC. Protein product: CASSPPDRAGSYGYTF. This rearrangement joins TRBV28 to TRBJ1-2, with 8 bases identical to TRBD1. Trimming at V came to 6 bases and at J to 4 bases, leaving 13 bases not matched to a gene. The CDR3 contains 16 residues. Looked up from germline, CDR1 is MDHEN and CDR2 is SYDVKM.

The chain combines TRBV27 with TRBJ1-1, with 7 bases that match TRBD1. With V trimmed by 0 bases and J by 8 bases, 3 bases remained unmatched. Germline V gene sequence: CDR1 MNHEY, CDR2 SMNVEV (reference sequence). The CDR3 sequence is 13 residues long. The CDR3 region is CASSLSRGREAFF. The DNA for the CDR3 is TGTGCCAGCAGTTTATCGAGGGGGCGAGAAGCTTTCTTT.

The J gene is TRBJ1-5, the V gene TRBV5-8; possibly TRBD1 for D (5 bases). V lost 0 bases to trimming and J lost 7 bases, with 14 bases between them. The germline V gene encodes CDR1 SGHTS and CDR2 YDEGEE. CDR3 length: 15 residues. CDR3 sequence reads: CASSLAGGAGQPQHF. Here the CDR3 DNA reads TGTGCCAGCAGCTTGGCGGGAGGGGCTGGGCAGCCCCAGCATTTT.

This clone was detected only once. The chain uses TRBV7-9 and TRBJ2-7; D gene unclear. V shed 6 bases and J shed 0 bases, with 6 bases lying between them. In germline, CDR1 is SEHNR, CDR2 FQNEAQ (reference sequence). The CDR3 sequence is 12 residues long. Here the CDR3 DNA reads TGTGCCAGCAGTGTCCGCTCCTACGAGCAGTACTTC. It specifies CASSVRSYEQYF.

This chain joins TRBV18 and TRBJ2-2, with D tentatively TRBD1 (5 bases). Germline values: CDR1 KGHSH, CDR2 LQKENI. The V end lost 3 bases, the J end lost 0 bases, and 11 bases lay between the germline ends. The CDR3 has 16 residues. CDR3 in DNA: TGTGCCAGCTCACCGTTTTCCAGGGCGAACACCGGGGAGCTGTTTTTT. Translating it yields CASSPFSRANTGELFF. The full variable domain, with the rest looked up from reference TRBV18 and TRBJ2-2, is NAGVMQNPRHLVRRRGQEARLRCSPMKGHSHVYWYRQLPEEGLKFMVYLQKENIIDESGMPKERFSAEFPKEGPSILRIQQVVRGDSAAYFCASSPFSRANTGELFFGEGSRLTVL.

To note about this clone: One end of the junction varies from germline; a read error may be responsible. Distinct nucleotide sequences in the sample also encode this CDR3. This chain joins TRBV5-4 and TRBJ2-5; 11 bases line up with TRBD1. The CDR3 is 16 amino acids. In germline, CDR1 is SGHNT, CDR2 YYREEE (reference sequence). CDR3 sequence reads: CASSLGDRGYQETQYF. The CDR3, as DNA: TGTGCCAGCAGCTTGGGGGACAGGGGGTACCAGGAGACCCAGTACTTC.

The V and J genes are TRBV7-2 and TRBJ2-5; 8 nucleotides align to TRBD2. This CDR3 region has 15 residues. Germline trimming cut 8 bases from V and 2 bases from J; bases unmatched to any gene: 10. From germline, CDR1 is SGHTA and CDR2 FQGNSA. The CDR3 DNA reads as TGTGCCAGCTCCAGTAATAGCGGGATTCAAGAGACCCAGTACTTC. It yields the protein CASSSNSGIQETQYF.

The chain recombines TRBV19 with TRBJ2-7; TRBD2 aligns across 8 bases. The CDR3 covers 13 residues. Trimming cost V 4 bases and J 2 bases; bases outside gene matches: 1. Germline V gives CDR1 LNHDA, CDR2 SQIVND (reference sequence). CDR3: CASSSGRTYEQYF. DNA of the CDR3: TGTGCCAGTAGTAGCGGGAGGACCTACGAGCAGTACTTC.

The chain couples TRBV28 to TRBJ2-7; TRBD1 is a possible D gene (6 bases). Deletions cut 6 bases from V and 0 bases from J, with 12 bases between. CDR3 length: 14 residues. CDR1 MDHEN and CDR2 SYDVKM come from the germline V gene. The CDR3 sequence: CASRPQGSSYEQYF. The CDR3 DNA is TGTGCCAGCAGACCACAGGGTTCCTCCTACGAGCAGTACTTC.

This clone was detected once. This chain links TRBV5-5 with TRBJ1-1, with TRBD1 as a possible D gene (6 bases). Germline V CDR1 and CDR2: SGHKS, YYEKEE (reference sequence). The germline V and J ends were trimmed by 2 bases and 5 bases, with 10 bases remaining between them. The CDR3 extends over 13 amino acids. CDR3 sequence reads: CASSLSGVTEAFF. The CDR3, as DNA: TGTGCCAGCAGCTTATCAGGGGTTACTGAAGCTTTCTTT.

The sample holds a few counts of this clone. The chain has TRBV4-1 and TRBJ2-5, with D maybe TRBD2 (5 bases). The CDR3 consists of 16 residues. Trimming removed 0 bases at V and 1 base at J, with 12 bases between. Germline values: CDR1 MGHRA, CDR2 YSYEKL. Written as DNA, the CDR3 is TGCGCCAGCAGCCAAGATCACGGACTGGCCCAAGAGACCCAGTACTTC. Translating gives CASSQDHGLAQETQYF.

V usage is TRBV4-3 and J usage is TRBJ2-7; 12 nucleotides agree with TRBD2. Trimming removed 4 bases from V and 3 bases from J; junction bases left unmatched: 7. The germline V gene encodes CDR1 LGHNA and CDR2 YSLEER. The CDR3 sequence is 16 residues long. CDR3 nucleotide sequence: TGCGCCAGCAGCCGCGAGACTAGCGGGGGAGACTACGAGCAGTACTTC. This translates into CASSRETSGGDYEQYF.

This clone was seen just once. The chain uses TRBV9 and TRBJ2-3, with 10 bases identical to TRBD2. The CDR3 has 16 residues. Germline loops: CDR1 SGDLS, CDR2 YYNGEE. The J segment lost 4 bases and the V segment lost 1 base, leaving 6 bases of the junction unmatched. The CDR3 sequence is CASSVPLAGVADTQYF. The CDR3 bases are TGTGCCAGCAGCGTACCTCTAGCGGGAGTGGCAGATACGCAGTATTTT.

V and J are TRBV7-2 and TRBJ1-1, with D tentatively TRBD1 (6 bases). Germline V gene sequence: CDR1 SGHTA, CDR2 FQGNSA. The CDR3 contains 14 residues. Trimming pared 5 bases from V and 11 bases from J, leaving 21 bases between. The CDR3 DNA sequence: TGTGCCAGCAGCCAAATACCGATCCAGGGGCCGGCTTTCTTT. Translation: CASSQIPIQGPAFF.